The T cell receptor (beta chain) described here comes from a study of cytomegalovirus exposure and HLA in healthy donors. Overall study context: In a previous analysis, approximately 110 million unique TCR beta sequences were found from about 190 million T cells. HLA-typed donors were the source of about 85 million unique TCRs held in an early data release.

Study outcomes and limitations: Presence/absence analyses supposed approximately even sequencing depth among donors.

Regarding this clone: Its antigen is unknown.

The PCR was carried out with 60 Vbeta primers and 13 Jbeta primers. Sequencing used immunoSEQ multiplex PCR; TCRdb keeps in-frame clones, though not all of them. This table holds 150,000 to 200,000 clones, 70% to 80% found once. This CDR3 comprises 15 residues. The ends were cut back, 4 bases at V and 7 bases at J, with 19 bases in the middle. CDR1 is MGHRA, CDR2 YSYEKL, per germline. Donors were nominally healthy when sampled, though unrecorded immune exposures were likely. The receptor was isolated from a woman aged 50 to 60 in good health and CMV-seronegative. The rearrangement uses TRBV4-1 and TRBJ1-2, with D perhaps matching TRBD1 (6 bases). Sequenced input: PBMCs. CDR3 amino acids: CASSRGAQGEAGYTF. In DNA form, the CDR3 reads TGCGCCAGCAGCCGAGGGGCACAGGGAGAAGCTGGCTACACCTTC.